Following are 18 T cell receptor beta chains from one sample sequenced in a study of T cells after yellow fever vaccination. Each CDR3 protein gets one entry after TCRdb re-called the 5' RACE reads with MiXCR. Of 450,000 to 550,000 distinct CDR3 sequences listed, 15% to 20% were seen once; the top ten hold roughly an eighth. The sample was PBMCs, taken 15 days after the yellow fever booster vaccination. The receptors were gathered from a man younger than 40 who received the YFV17D yellow fever vaccine.

This clonotype has a single count. The chain joins TRBV5-1 to TRBJ2-3, with TRBD2 identical over 12 bases. Germline V CDR1 and CDR2: SGHRS, YFSETQ. The CDR3 is made up of 17 amino acids. Trimming cost V 4 bases and J 0 bases; bases outside gene matches: 6. The CDR3 coding sequence is TGCGCCAGCAGCCACAAGGGGACTAGCGGGAGCACAGATACGCAGTATTTT. This translates into CASSHKGTSGSTDTQYF.

This clonotype occurred a few times. The gene calls are TRBV5-4 and TRBJ2-1, with D perhaps matching TRBD1 (6 bases). The CDR3 sequence is 14 residues long. The V end was cut by 2 bases, the J end by 12 bases, with 18 bases between. Germline V CDR1 and CDR2: SGHNT, YYREEE (reference sequence). Here the CDR3 reads CASSLAGAPDRQFF. In DNA, the CDR3 is TGTGCCAGCAGCTTAGCAGGGGCGCCGGACCGGCAGTTCTTC.

This clonotype occurred many times. The chain recombines TRBV4-1 with TRBJ2-3, with a possible D match to TRBD2 (5 bases). This CDR3 comprises 15 residues. V lost 2 bases, J lost 4 bases, and 13 bases lay in between. Germline V gene sequence: CDR1 MGHRA, CDR2 YSYEKL. For the CDR3, the DNA is TGCGCCAGCAGCCAACTTGTATGGAGGCCAGATACGCAGTATTTT. Translated, it gives CASSQLVWRPDTQYF.

This clonotype was counted between two and nine times. This chain connects TRBV6-2 or TRBV6-3 to TRBJ2-1; 8 nucleotides match TRBD1. Germline loops: CDR1 MNHEY, CDR2 SVGEGT. The CDR3 has 16 residues. After removal of 2 bases from V and 5 bases from J, the junction contained 8 bases not matched to a gene. This chain's CDR3 is CASSYLRTGIHNEQFF. CDR3 sequence (DNA): TGTGCCAGCAGTTACCTCCGGACAGGGATCCACAATGAGCAGTTCTTC.

The chain has TRBV20-1 and TRBJ2-7, with TRBD2 matching over 10 bases. This CDR3 spans 13 amino acids. Germline lookup yields CDR1 DFQATT and CDR2 SNEGSKA (reference sequence). Losses at the gene ends were 6 bases for V and 2 bases for J; bases not matched to a gene: 4. This CDR3 reads CSARTSGPYEQYF. CDR3 DNA: TGCAGTGCCAGGACTAGCGGTCCCTACGAGCAGTACTTC.

The V and J genes are TRBV10-2 and TRBJ2-1, with D perhaps assigned TRBD1 or TRBD2 (6 bases each). V was cut by 2 bases and J by 10 bases, with 21 bases left in between. The CDR3 extends over 16 amino acids. CDR1 is WSHSY, CDR2 SAAADI, per germline. In DNA, the CDR3 is TGCGCCAGCAGTGAGGTGGCGGAGAGGGGGGCCGGGGAGCAGTTCTTC. This gives the protein CASSEVAERGAGEQFF.

The chain joins TRBV29-1 to TRBJ2-2, with 9 nucleotides matching TRBD1. The CDR3 has 14 amino acids. After removal of 4 bases from V and 3 bases from J, the junction contained 3 bases not matched to a gene. CDR1 and CDR2 (germline): SQVTM, ANQGSEA. CDR3 amino acids: CSVGDRGYTGELFF. CDR3 bases: TGCAGCGTTGGAGACAGGGGGTACACCGGGGAGCTGTTTTTT.

This clonotype was recorded a few times. The chain carries TRBV4-2 and TRBJ2-7; D unclear. Germline V gene lookup returns CDR1 LGHNA and CDR2 YNFKEQ. The CDR3 spans 16 residues. The V gene lost 1 base and the J gene lost 0 bases, with 13 bases spanning the gap. CDR3 amino acids: CASSQGGSLSSYEQYF. CDR3 nucleotides: TGTGCCAGCAGCCAAGGAGGATCTCTTAGCTCCTACGAGCAGTACTTC.

This rearrangement joins TRBV7-2 to TRBJ2-3; 8 positions agree with TRBD1. The ends lost 1 base at V and 3 bases at J; junction bases unmatched: 6. Germline V gene lookup returns CDR1 SGHTA and CDR2 FQGNSA. The CDR3 covers 16 residues. CDR3 residues: CASSLGSGTGTDTQYF. The CDR3, as DNA: TGTGCCAGCAGCTTAGGATCCGGGACAGGAACAGATACGCAGTATTTT.

Only a few counts were recorded for this clonotype. V usage is TRBV7-2 and J usage is TRBJ2-7; D is unresolved. The CDR3 spans 13 residues. Germline V lookup: CDR1 SGHTA, CDR2 FQGNSA. Deletions cut 4 bases from V and 3 bases from J, with 10 bases between. The CDR3 DNA reads TGTGCCAGCAGCTCGAGAATGTACTACGAGCAGTACTTC. Its translation is CASSSRMYYEQYF.

In this sample, this clonotype turned up a few times. The chain couples TRBV10-3 to TRBJ2-3, with D possibly being TRBD1 (6 bases). The V gene's germline CDR1 is ENHRY and CDR2 SYGVKD. The V and J ends lost 10 bases and 0 bases respectively, with 14 bases between them. CDR3 length equals 14 residues. The CDR3 loop is CASRSGQSTDTQYF. Written as DNA, the CDR3 is TGTGCCAGCCGCTCGGGACAAAGCACAGATACGCAGTATTTT.

This clonotype was counted only a few times. The rearrangement links TRBV20-1 to TRBJ2-7; 7 bases are a match to TRBD2. V was pared by 3 bases and J by 1 base, with 3 bases of the junction left unmatched. Per germline, CDR1 DFQATT and CDR2 SNEGSKA (reference sequence). This CDR3 comprises 13 residues. CDR3 region: CSASSGGSYEQYF. CDR3 in DNA: TGCAGTGCTAGTTCGGGGGGATCCTACGAGCAGTACTTC.

The CDR3 DNA is TGTGCCAGCAGCTCCTATGGGACTAGCAGCTACGAGCAGTACTTC. Its protein product is CASSSYGTSSYEQYF. The chain combines TRBV7-2 with TRBJ2-7; 9 nucleotides agree with TRBD2. Germline trimming cut 4 bases from V and 3 bases from J; bases unmatched to any gene: 7. CDR3 size: 15 residues. Germline V gene sequence: CDR1 SGHTA, CDR2 FQGNSA.

This chain links TRBV7-2 with TRBJ2-5, with D perhaps matching TRBD1 (5 bases). CDR3 length: 16 amino acids. Germline V gives CDR1 SGHTA, CDR2 FQGNSA. Deletions cut 2 bases from V and 4 bases from J, with 17 bases between. The DNA for the CDR3 is TGTGCCAGCAGCTTAAATTCCGGCGGTAGGGGAGAGACCCAGTACTTC. Its protein product is CASSLNSGGRGETQYF.

This clonotype was seen more than once but under ten times. One end of the junction varies from germline; a read error may be responsible. J is TRBJ2-7 and V is TRBV12-3 or TRBV12-4; D ambiguous. The CDR3 consists of 13 residues. DNA for the CDR3: TGTGCCAGCAGCTTAGTAAGCTCCTACGAGCAGTACTTC. This sequence encodes CASSLVSSYEQYF.

The chain couples TRBV14 to TRBJ2-1, with D tentatively TRBD1 or TRBD2 (5 bases each). Germline V CDR1 and CDR2: SGHDN, FVKESK. The CDR3 length is 13 residues. V was trimmed by 10 bases and J by 8 bases, leaving 18 bases between them. The CDR3 DNA follows: TGTGCCACCGCATTCGGTTTGGGGGATGAGCAGTTCTTC. Its translation: CATAFGLGDEQFF. Full variable domain (missing parts from reference TRBV14 and TRBJ2-1): EAGVTQFPSHSVIEKGQTVTLRCDPISGHDNLYWYRRVMGKEIKFLLHFVKESKQDESGMPNNRFLAERTGGTYSTLKVQPAELEDSGVYFCATAFGLGDEQFFGPGTRLTVL.

In its sample, this clonotype was seen a few times. The rearrangement uses TRBV25-1 and TRBJ1-2, with D uncertain. Germline values: CDR1 MGHDK, CDR2 SYGVNS. V gave up 2 bases and J gave up 5 bases, with 12 bases separating them. The CDR3 runs to 14 residues. The CDR3: CASSETGIQYGYTF. CDR3 bases: TGTGCCAGCAGTGAAACCGGGATCCAATATGGCTACACCTTC.

The chain has TRBV7-2 and TRBJ2-7; D might be TRBD1 (5 bases). The CDR3 consists of 13 residues. Trimming left V 5 bases short and J 3 bases short, with 11 bases between. Looked up from germline, CDR1 is SGHTA and CDR2 is FQGNSA. CDR3 region: CASSANQGYEQYF. The CDR3, as DNA: TGTGCCAGCAGCGCCAACCAGGGCTACGAGCAGTACTTC.